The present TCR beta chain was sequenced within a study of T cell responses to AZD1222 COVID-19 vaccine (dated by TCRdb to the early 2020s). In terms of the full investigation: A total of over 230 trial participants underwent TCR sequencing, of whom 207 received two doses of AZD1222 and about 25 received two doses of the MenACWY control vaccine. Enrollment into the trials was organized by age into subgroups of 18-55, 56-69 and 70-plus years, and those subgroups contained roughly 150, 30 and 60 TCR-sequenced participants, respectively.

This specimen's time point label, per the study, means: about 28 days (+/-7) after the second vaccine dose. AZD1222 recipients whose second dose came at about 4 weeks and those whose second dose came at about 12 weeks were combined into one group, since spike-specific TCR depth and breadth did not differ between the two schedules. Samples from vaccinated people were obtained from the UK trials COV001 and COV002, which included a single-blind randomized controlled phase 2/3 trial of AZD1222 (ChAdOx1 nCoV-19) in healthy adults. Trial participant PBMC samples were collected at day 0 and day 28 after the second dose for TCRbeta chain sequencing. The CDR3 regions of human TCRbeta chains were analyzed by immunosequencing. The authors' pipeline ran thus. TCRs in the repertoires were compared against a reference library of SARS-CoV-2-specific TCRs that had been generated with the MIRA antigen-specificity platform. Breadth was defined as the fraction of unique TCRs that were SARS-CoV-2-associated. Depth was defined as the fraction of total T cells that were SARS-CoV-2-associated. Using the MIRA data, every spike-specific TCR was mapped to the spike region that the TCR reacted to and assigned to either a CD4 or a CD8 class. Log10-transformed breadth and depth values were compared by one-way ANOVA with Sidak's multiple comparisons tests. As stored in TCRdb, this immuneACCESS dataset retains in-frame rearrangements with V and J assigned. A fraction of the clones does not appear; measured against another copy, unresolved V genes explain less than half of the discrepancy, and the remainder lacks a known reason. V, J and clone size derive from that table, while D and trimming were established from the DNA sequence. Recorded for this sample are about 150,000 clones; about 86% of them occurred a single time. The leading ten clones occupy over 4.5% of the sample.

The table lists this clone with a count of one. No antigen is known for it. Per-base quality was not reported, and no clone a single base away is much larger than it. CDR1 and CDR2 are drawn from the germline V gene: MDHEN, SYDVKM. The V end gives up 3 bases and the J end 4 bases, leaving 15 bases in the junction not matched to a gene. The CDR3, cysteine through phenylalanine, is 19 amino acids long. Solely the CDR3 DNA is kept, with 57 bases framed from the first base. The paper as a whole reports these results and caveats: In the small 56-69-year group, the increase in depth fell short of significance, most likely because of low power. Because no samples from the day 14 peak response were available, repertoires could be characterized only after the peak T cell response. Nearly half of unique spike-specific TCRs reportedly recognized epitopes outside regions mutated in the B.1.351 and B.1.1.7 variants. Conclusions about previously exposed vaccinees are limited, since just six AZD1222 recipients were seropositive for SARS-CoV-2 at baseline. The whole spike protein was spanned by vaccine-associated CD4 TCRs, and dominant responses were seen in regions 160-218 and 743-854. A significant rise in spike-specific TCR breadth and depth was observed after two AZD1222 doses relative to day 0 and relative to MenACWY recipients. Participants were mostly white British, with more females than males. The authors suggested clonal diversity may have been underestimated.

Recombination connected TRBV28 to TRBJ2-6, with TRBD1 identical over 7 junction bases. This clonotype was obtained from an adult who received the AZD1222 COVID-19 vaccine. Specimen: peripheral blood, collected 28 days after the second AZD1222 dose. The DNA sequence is TGTGCCAGCAGTTTGAATCCCTTGACAGGGTTAGGAGGGGCCAACGTCCTGACTTTC. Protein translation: CASSLNPLTGLGGANVLTF. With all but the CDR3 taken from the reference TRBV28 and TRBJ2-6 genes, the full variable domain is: DVKVTQSSRYLVKRTGEKVFLECVQDMDHENMFWYRQDPGLGLRLIYFSYDVKMKEKGDIPEGYSVSREKKERFSLILESASTNQTSMYLCASSLNPLTGLGGANVLTFGAGSRLTVL.